The 31 T cell receptor beta chains listed next were all sequenced from one sample in a study of blood T cell repertoires in COVID-19. TCRdb keeps only in-frame clones here, not all; method: immunoSEQ multiplex PCR. The table has approximately 250,000 clones, around four fifths seen once. The specimen was PBMCs or T cells enriched from blood (not recorded which). Every receptor here comes from a man aged 25-45 years with acute COVID-19.

The chain has TRBV15 and TRBJ2-1; TRBD2 agrees at 7 bases. The germline CDR1 and CDR2 sequences are LNHNV and YYDKDF (reference sequence). The length of the CDR3 is 17 residues. V gave up 5 bases and J gave up 2 bases; unmatched junction bases: 12. The CDR3 DNA is TGTGCCACCAGCGGCCAATTTGGACTAGATACCTACAATGAGCAGTTCTTC. This translates into CATSGQFGLDTYNEQFF.

V gene TRBV6-5 combines with J gene TRBJ1-5; no definite D call. V was trimmed by 6 bases and J by 4 bases, leaving 10 bases between them. Germline assignment: CDR1 MNHEY and CDR2 SVGAGI. The length of the CDR3 is 13 residues. The DNA of the CDR3 is TGTGCCAGCAGAGTCGGGGTGAATCAGCCCCAGCATTTT. Translation: CASRVGVNQPQHF.

This clone was detected once. This chain uses TRBV19 with TRBJ1-2, with 9 nucleotides matching TRBD1. Germline trimming cut 4 bases from V and 4 bases from J; bases unmatched to any gene: 7. The CDR3 is 15 residues long. The V gene's germline CDR1 is LNHDA and CDR2 SQIVND (reference sequence). DNA of the CDR3: TGTGCCAGTAGTACCGCCGGGACAGGGCGCTATGGCTACACCTTC. Protein product: CASSTAGTGRYGYTF.

V gene TRBV10-1 combines with J gene TRBJ2-2, with D perhaps matching TRBD2 (6 bases). The germline gives CDR1 WNHNN, CDR2 SYGVQD (reference sequence). Trimming took 10 bases from V and 6 from J, leaving 15 bases between them. The CDR3 length is 13 residues. CDR3 in DNA: TGCGCCACTCGGGGCGGGGAGGCCGGGGAGCTGTTTTTT. Translating gives CATRGGEAGELFF.

The chain carries TRBV3-1 (or the pseudogene TRBV3-2) and TRBJ1-2; D not resolved. This CDR3 comprises 14 residues. The ends were cut back, 4 bases at V and 4 bases at J, with 13 bases in the middle. Looked up from germline, CDR1 is LGHDT and CDR2 is YNNKEL (reference sequence). The CDR3 loop is CASSPVHSSYGYTF. CDR3 bases: TGTGCCAGCAGCCCAGTACACTCTAGCTATGGCTACACCTTC.

The rearrangement joins TRBV6-4 to TRBJ1-5, with a tentative D call TRBD1 (6 bases). This CDR3 spans 13 amino acids. Trimming cost V 5 bases and J 5 bases, with 10 bases left between them. Germline V gene data show CDR1 as MRHNA and CDR2 as SNTAGT. This CDR3 is CASSSYRDQPQHF. CDR3 sequence (DNA): TGTGCCAGCAGTTCGTACAGGGATCAGCCCCAGCATTTT.

The CDR3 here is CASSLRRREQPQHF. The CDR3 DNA is TGTGCCAGCAGCCTCCGGCGAAGGGAGCAGCCCCAGCATTTT. V usage is TRBV27 and J usage is TRBJ1-5; unclear D gene. Trimming took off 6 bases at V and 7 bases at J, with 16 bases between the two ends. Looked up from germline, CDR1 is MNHEY and CDR2 is SMNVEV (reference sequence). CDR3 length: 14 amino acids.

This clone has a handful of counts. The rearrangement joins TRBV6-5 to TRBJ1-6; tentatively, D is TRBD1 (5 bases). Germline V gives CDR1 MNHEY, CDR2 SVGAGI. Trimming removed 4 bases at V and 10 bases at J, with 14 bases between. The CDR3 is 14 residues long. CDR3 DNA sequence: TGTGCCAGCAGTTCCGCCGGGGGGGGATCACCCCTCCACTTT. Protein: CASSSAGGGSPLHF.

The chain is built from TRBV10-1 and TRBJ1-1; 9 bases fit TRBD1. From germline, CDR1 is WNHNN and CDR2 SYGVQD (reference sequence). Trimming took 3 bases from V and 8 from J; bases not matched to a gene: 13. The CDR3 length is 16 residues. CDR3 sequence (DNA): TGCGCCAGCAGTGAAGCGAGCCCGGGACAGGGACCCGAAGCTTTCTTT. Its protein product is CASSEASPGQGPEAFF.

The chain joins TRBV2 to TRBJ1-5; 9 nucleotides match TRBD1. CDR3 length: 16 amino acids. V gave up 1 base and J gave up 6 bases; unmatched junction bases: 7. Germline lookup yields CDR1 SNHLY and CDR2 FYNNEI. The CDR3 DNA reads as TGTGCCAGCAGTGAAGTTACAGGGGGCAGGAGTCAGCCCCAGCATTTT. This codes for CASSEVTGGRSQPQHF.

This rearrangement joins TRBV5-1 to TRBJ1-3; 7 bases are shared with TRBD1. Germline trimming cut 5 bases from V and 0 bases from J; bases unmatched to any gene: 11. Germline V gene lookup returns CDR1 SGHRS and CDR2 YFSETQ. The CDR3 runs 17 residues. The CDR3 protein is CASRSTQGPLSGNTIYF. In nucleotides, the CDR3 is TGCGCCAGCAGATCCACACAGGGGCCCCTCTCTGGAAACACCATATATTTT.

The rearrangement uses TRBV27 and TRBJ1-1; no definite D call. Between the trimmed V and J ends, which lost 2 bases and 11 bases, there was a span of 15 bases. This CDR3 region has 13 residues. The germline gives CDR1 MNHEY, CDR2 SMNVEV (reference sequence). The DNA for the CDR3 is TGTGCCAGCAGTTTAAATGGGAGCCCATGGGCTTTCTTT. This codes for CASSLNGSPWAFF.

This clone was recorded only once. The rearrangement joins TRBV19 to TRBJ2-3, with 9 bases fitting TRBD2. Germline values: CDR1 LNHDA, CDR2 SQIVND (reference sequence). The ends lost 3 bases at V and 1 base at J; junction bases unmatched: 5. The CDR3 has 16 residues. The CDR3 is CASSIGASGGTDTQYF. The CDR3 nucleotides are TGTGCCAGTAGTATCGGTGCTAGCGGGGGCACAGATACGCAGTATTTT.

The V gene is TRBV29-1, the J gene TRBJ2-5; D is possibly TRBD1 (6 bases). The ends were cut back, 3 bases at V and 1 base at J, with 12 bases in the middle. In germline, CDR1 is SQVTM, CDR2 ANQGSEA. This CDR3 is built from 14 residues. The DNA for the CDR3 is TGCAGCGTTGATACGCTCAGGGGCCAAGAGACCCAGTACTTC. Protein product: CSVDTLRGQETQYF.

The chain carries TRBV19 and TRBJ2-5; 8 nucleotides match TRBD2. Germline V gene sequence: CDR1 LNHDA, CDR2 SQIVND (reference sequence). The V segment lost 4 bases and the J segment 4 bases; nucleotides outside the gene matches: 17. The CDR3 loop spans 18 amino acids. CDR3 nucleotides: TGTGCCAGTAGTACCCCGGCGGGGGGCGGCATAGGAGGAGAGACCCAGTACTTC. This gives the protein CASSTPAGGGIGGETQYF. Supplemented by reference TRBV19 and TRBJ2-5, the full variable domain reads DGGITQSPKYLFRKEGQNVTLSCEQNLNHDAMYWYRQDPGQGLRLIYYSQIVNDFQKGDIAEGYSVSREKKESFPLTVTSAQKNPTAFYLCASSTPAGGGIGGETQYFGPGTRLLVL.

This clone appeared once. V usage is TRBV9 and J usage is TRBJ1-3; TRBD1 agrees at 8 bases. V shed 3 bases, J shed 4 bases, and the junction held 3 bases outside the gene matches. CDR1 SGDLS and CDR2 YYNGEE come from the germline V gene. The CDR3 totals 14 residues. The DNA for the CDR3 is TGTGCCAGCAGCGAGACAGGGGTGGGAAACACCATATATTTT. Translating it yields CASSETGVGNTIYF.

This clone was detected only once. V gene TRBV24-1 combines with J gene TRBJ2-3; 11 bases agree with TRBD1. The CDR3 loop spans 16 amino acids. V lost 2 bases and J lost 5; bases outside the gene matches: 5. In germline, CDR1 is KGHDR, CDR2 SFDVKD. The CDR3 is CATSDSPGQGGDTQYF. The CDR3 DNA sequence: TGTGCCACCAGTGATTCCCCGGGACAGGGGGGAGATACGCAGTATTTT.

This clone has more than one count but fewer than ten. This chain uses TRBV6-5 with TRBJ1-1; D gene ambiguous. The CDR3 extends over 15 amino acids. In germline, CDR1 is MNHEY, CDR2 SVGAGI. Deletions cut 0 bases from V and 5 bases from J, with 13 bases between. The CDR3 DNA reads TGTGCCAGCAGTTACTCGATCTCCAGAAGAACTGAAGCTTTCTTT. Its translation is CASSYSISRRTEAFF.

The V and J genes are TRBV30 and TRBJ2-5; 7 bases match TRBD2. J was trimmed by 2 bases and V by 2 bases; bases with no gene match: 5. The germline V gene has CDR1 GTSNPN and CDR2 SVGIG (reference sequence). The CDR3 consists of 14 residues. The CDR3 DNA follows: TGTGCCTGGAGTTGGCTAGCGGAACAAGAGACCCAGTACTTC. The encoded protein is CAWSWLAEQETQYF.

The chain couples TRBV28 to TRBJ1-6; 10 bases are shared with TRBD1. Germline V gene lookup returns CDR1 MDHEN and CDR2 SYDVKM. After removal of 2 bases from V and 9 bases from J, the junction contained 1 base not matched to a gene. This CDR3 has 14 residues. CDR3 nucleotides: TGTGCCAGCAGTTTAGGGACAGGGGTTTCACCCCTCCACTTT. It is translated as CASSLGTGVSPLHF. The full variable domain, rest sourced from reference TRBV28 and TRBJ1-6, is DVKVTQSSRYLVKRTGEKVFLECVQDMDHENMFWYRQDPGLGLRLIYFSYDVKMKEKGDIPEGYSVSREKKERFSLILESASTNQTSMYLCASSLGTGVSPLHFGNGTRLTVT.

The chain carries TRBV29-1 and TRBJ2-1, with 16 nucleotides matching TRBD2. The CDR3 covers 15 residues. Germline values: CDR1 SQVTM, CDR2 ANQGSEA. V lost 7 bases to trimming and J lost 15 bases; unmatched junction nucleotides: 15. This chain's CDR3 is CSALTFGTSGRAAFF. In DNA, the CDR3 is TGCAGCGCCCTGACCTTTGGGACTAGCGGGAGGGCCGCGTTCTTC.

This clone was picked up many times. The chain recombines TRBV27 with TRBJ2-2; D might be TRBD2 (6 bases). Germline V CDR1 and CDR2: MNHEY, SMNVEV (reference sequence). Trimming left V 1 base short and J 2 bases short, with 11 bases between. The CDR3 consists of 16 residues. The CDR3 coding sequence is TGTGCCAGCAGTTTATTGGCGGGGCTAAACACCGGGGAGCTGTTTTTT. Residues: CASSLLAGLNTGELFF.

Only a few counts were recorded for this clone. This chain links TRBV7-9 with TRBJ1-4, with TRBD1 identical over 9 bases. Trimming at V came to 5 bases and at J to 8 bases, leaving 12 bases not matched to a gene. The germline CDR1 and CDR2 sequences are SEHNR and FQNEAQ (reference sequence). The CDR3 totals 16 residues. The CDR3 DNA is TGTGCCAGCAGCCGGAGGCCGGGACAGGGAAAAGAAAAACTGTTTTTT. Its protein product is CASSRRPGQGKEKLFF.

Of note for this clone: The junction shows a germline mismatch at one end, possibly a read error. The V call is TRBV5-1, the J call TRBJ1-2; a possible D gene is TRBD1 (5 bases). The germline CDR1 and CDR2 sequences are SGHRS and YFSETQ. The CDR3 sequence is 15 residues long. The CDR3 bases are TGCGCCAGCAGGTTGGACATGCTCGCTAACTATGGCTACACCTTC. It is translated as CASRLDMLANYGYTF.

V gene TRBV28 combines with J gene TRBJ1-1; D unclear. The CDR3 is 15 residues long. Trimming left V 7 bases short and J 1 base short, with 16 bases between. Per germline, CDR1 MDHEN and CDR2 SYDVKM. The CDR3 sequence is CASNPLGGRNTEAFF. The CDR3 DNA reads TGTGCCAGCAACCCGTTAGGTGGGAGGAACACTGAAGCTTTCTTT.

V usage is TRBV7-9 and J usage is TRBJ1-6, with D unclear. From germline, CDR1 is SEHNR and CDR2 FQNEAQ (reference sequence). The V gene lost 5 bases and the J gene lost 5 bases, with 13 bases spanning the gap. The CDR3 loop spans 15 amino acids. As DNA, the CDR3 is TGTGCCAGCAGCGAGATCCTGCTGGATAATTCACCCCTCCACTTT. It specifies CASSEILLDNSPLHF.

V gene TRBV29-1 combines with J gene TRBJ1-5; TRBD1 is a possible D gene (6 bases). The CDR3 spans 15 residues. From germline, CDR1 is SQVTM and CDR2 ANQGSEA. V was pared by 5 bases and J by 5 bases, with 19 bases between. As DNA, the CDR3 is TGCAGCGTTAAGGAGACACCAGGGGCGGATCAGCCCCAGCATTTT. It specifies CSVKETPGADQPQHF. The variable domain in full, completed from reference TRBV29-1 and TRBJ1-5, reads SAVISQKPSRDICQRGTSLTIQCQVDSQVTMMFWYRQQPGQSLTLIATANQGSEATYESGFVIDKFPISRPNLTFSTLTVSNMSPEDSSIYLCSVKETPGADQPQHFGDGTRLSIL.

The chain has TRBV14 and TRBJ2-7; D uncertain. The CDR3 has 13 amino acids. Germline CDR1 is SGHDN and CDR2 is FVKESK. Trimming cost V 4 bases and J 1 base, with 8 bases left between them. This chain's CDR3 is CASSPTASYEQYV. CDR3 DNA: TGTGCCAGCAGCCCGACTGCTTCCTACGAGCAGTACGTC.

This chain connects TRBV10-3 to TRBJ2-7; 7 bases agree with TRBD1. CDR3 size: 12 residues. V was clipped by 4 bases and J by 5 bases; unmatched bases: 2. CDR1 is ENHRY, CDR2 SYGVKD, per germline. CDR3 sequence reads: CAISATGNEQYV. The DNA of the CDR3 is TGTGCCATCAGTGCGACAGGGAACGAGCAGTACGTC.

J is TRBJ1-2 and V is TRBV6-5, with 9 bases matching TRBD1. The CDR3 totals 13 residues. Germline V CDR1 and CDR2: MNHEY, SVGAGI. The ends lost 6 bases at V and 8 bases at J; junction bases unmatched: 7. CDR3 sequence reads: CASSIDRGKGYTF. DNA for the CDR3: TGTGCCAGCAGCATAGACAGGGGGAAGGGCTACACCTTC.

This clone was seen just once. This sequence joins TRBV5-1 and TRBJ2-7, with a possible D match to TRBD2 (6 bases). The CDR3 sequence is 14 residues long. The ends were cut back, 0 bases at V and 0 bases at J, with 7 bases in the middle. CDR1 is SGHRS and CDR2 is YFSETQ in the germline V gene. The CDR3 DNA follows: TGCGCCAGCAGCTTGGCCGGGAGCTCCTACGAGCAGTACGTC. It yields the protein CASSLAGSSYEQYV.